The present T cell receptor (beta chain) was sequenced within a study of response to subunit inactivated influenza vaccine listed by TCRdb under 2018. At the level of the whole study: Deep quantitative profiling of the T cell receptor repertoire was used in the study to follow responses to a trivalent subunit inactivated influenza vaccine. Results and caveats for the whole study, not just this receptor: The authors proposed that each seasonal influenza vaccination may bring in only a limited number of new T cells.

From the germline V gene, CDR1 is WSHSY and CDR2 is SAAADI. The germline ends are 12 bases apart after V is trimmed by 0 bases and J by 8 bases. From cysteine to phenylalanine, the CDR3 is 14 amino acids long. Only the CDR3 DNA is retained, 42 bases long and in frame from the first base. A remark on this clonotype: No cognate antigen has been identified for it. Per-nucleotide qualities are absent, and no much larger clonotype sits a single base away.

The library was obtained by RT-PCR. The data were produced on an Illumina HiSeq 2500. TCRdb reran the public reads through fastp at Q25 and MiXCR, keeping productive beta chains. Every entry covers one CDR3 protein and lists the most common genes and DNA from its rows. In this sample the table shows a few hundred thousand distinct CDR3 sequences, 12% to 15% of which occur a single time. 8.5% to 14% of the sample goes to the ten largest clones. Recombination joined TRBV10-2 with TRBJ2-3; D gene: possibly TRBD2, on 5 matching bases. The sample consisted of PBMCs from blood, taken 11 to 12 days after vaccination. The sequence derives from a man aged 50-60 years who received an inactivated influenza vaccine. Donor details come from another sample of the same person, matched by shared clones. The CDR3 region: CASSESTIVGTQYF. The DNA sequence is TGCGCCAGCAGTGAGTCGACTATTGTTGGTACGCAGTATTTT.